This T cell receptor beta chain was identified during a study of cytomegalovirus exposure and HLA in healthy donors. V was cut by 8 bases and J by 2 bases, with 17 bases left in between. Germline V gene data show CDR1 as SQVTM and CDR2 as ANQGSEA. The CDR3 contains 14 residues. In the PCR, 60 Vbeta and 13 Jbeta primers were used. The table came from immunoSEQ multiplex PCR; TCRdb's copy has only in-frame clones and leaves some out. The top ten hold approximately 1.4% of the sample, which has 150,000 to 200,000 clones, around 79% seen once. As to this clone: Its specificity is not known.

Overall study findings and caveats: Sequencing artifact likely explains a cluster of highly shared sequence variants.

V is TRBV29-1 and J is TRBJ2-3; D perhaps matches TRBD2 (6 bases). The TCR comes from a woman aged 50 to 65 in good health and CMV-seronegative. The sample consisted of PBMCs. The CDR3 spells CSTGGTLHTDTQYF. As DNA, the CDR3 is TGCAGCACTGGGGGGACCCTCCACACAGATACGCAGTATTTT.